This T cell receptor beta chain emerged from a study of blood T cell repertoires in COVID-19. Turning to the study itself: The United States, Italy and Spain were the sources of the acute and convalescent COVID-19 samples. The cDNA or gDNA used as material had been derived from T cells, B-cell-depleted T cells, or PBMCs.

The CDR3 has 14 amino acids. V was pared by 5 bases and J by 2 bases, with 12 bases between. Germline CDR1 reads LGHNT; CDR2 reads FRNRAP. Those enrolled in Seattle joined during active infection and were followed longitudinally afterward. In the authors' methods: Amplified reference gene primers provided the basis for estimating nucleated cell counts. Libraries were prepared by immunoSEQ multiplex PCR; TCRdb keeps only in-frame clonotypes and omits some of them. V, J and clone size derive from that table, while D and trimming were established from the DNA sequence. The table shows about 230,000 clones, with 65% to 85% occurring only once.

Source material: peripheral blood. This chain joins TRBV12-5 and TRBJ2-5; D may be TRBD2 (5 bases). This receptor was identified in a woman in her 30s with COVID-19, enrolled during active disease. CDR3 protein: CASGIGLVQETQYF. DNA for the CDR3: TGTGCTAGTGGTATCGGACTCGTACAAGAGACCCAGTACTTC.